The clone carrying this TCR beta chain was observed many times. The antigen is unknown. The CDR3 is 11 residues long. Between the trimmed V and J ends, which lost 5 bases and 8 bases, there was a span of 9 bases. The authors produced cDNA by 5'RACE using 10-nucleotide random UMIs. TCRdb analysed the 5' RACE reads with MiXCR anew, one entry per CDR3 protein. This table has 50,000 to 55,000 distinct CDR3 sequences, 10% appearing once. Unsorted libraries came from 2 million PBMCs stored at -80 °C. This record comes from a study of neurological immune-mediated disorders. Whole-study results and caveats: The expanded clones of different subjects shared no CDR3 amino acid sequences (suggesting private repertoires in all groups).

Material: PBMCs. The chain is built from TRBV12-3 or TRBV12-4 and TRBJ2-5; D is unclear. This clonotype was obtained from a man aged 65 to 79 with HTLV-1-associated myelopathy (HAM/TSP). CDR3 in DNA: TGTGCCAGCAGTACCGGTGGTACCCAGTACTTC. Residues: CASSTGGTQYF.